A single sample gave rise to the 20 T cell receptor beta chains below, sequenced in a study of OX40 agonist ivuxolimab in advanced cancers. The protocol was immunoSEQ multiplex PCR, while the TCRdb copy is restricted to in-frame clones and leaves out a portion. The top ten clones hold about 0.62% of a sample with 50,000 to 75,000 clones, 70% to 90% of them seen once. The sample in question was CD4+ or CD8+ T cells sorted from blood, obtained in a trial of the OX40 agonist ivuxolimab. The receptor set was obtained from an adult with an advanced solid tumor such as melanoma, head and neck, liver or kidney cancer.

In DNA, the CDR3 is TGTGCCAGCAGGCTAATCGGGCGGACCGGGGAGCTGTTTTTT. Translation: CASRLIGRTGELFF. This chain joins TRBV6-5 and TRBJ2-2; no clear D. Germline CDR1 reads MNHEY; CDR2 reads SVGAGI. This CDR3 contains 14 residues. Deletions cut 6 bases from V and 5 bases from J, with 13 bases between.

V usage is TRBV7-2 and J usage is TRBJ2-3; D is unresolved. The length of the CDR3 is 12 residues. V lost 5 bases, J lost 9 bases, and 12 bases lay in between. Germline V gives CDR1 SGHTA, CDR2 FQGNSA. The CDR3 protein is CASSHTLGTQYF. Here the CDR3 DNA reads TGTGCCAGCAGCCATACTTTAGGCACGCAGTATTTT.

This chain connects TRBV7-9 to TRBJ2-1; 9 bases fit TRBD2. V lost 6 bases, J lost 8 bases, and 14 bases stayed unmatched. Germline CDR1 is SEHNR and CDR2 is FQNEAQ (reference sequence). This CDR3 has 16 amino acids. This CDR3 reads CASSPRGLANFHEQFF. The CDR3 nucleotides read TGTGCCAGCAGTCCCCGTGGACTAGCGAATTTCCATGAGCAGTTCTTC.

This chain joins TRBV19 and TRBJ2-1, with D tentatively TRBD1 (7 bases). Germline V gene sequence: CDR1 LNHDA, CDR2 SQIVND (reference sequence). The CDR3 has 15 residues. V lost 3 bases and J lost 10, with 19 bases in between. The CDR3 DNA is TGTGCCAGTAGTATCGCGTTTGCAGGGGGGAGGGAGCAGTTCTTC. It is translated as CASSIAFAGGREQFF.

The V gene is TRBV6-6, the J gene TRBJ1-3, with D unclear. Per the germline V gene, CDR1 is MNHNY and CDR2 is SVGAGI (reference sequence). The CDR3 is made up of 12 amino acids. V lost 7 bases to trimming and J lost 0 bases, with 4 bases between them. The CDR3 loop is CASTSSGNTIYF. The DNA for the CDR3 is TGTGCCAGCACTAGCTCTGGAAACACCATATATTTT.

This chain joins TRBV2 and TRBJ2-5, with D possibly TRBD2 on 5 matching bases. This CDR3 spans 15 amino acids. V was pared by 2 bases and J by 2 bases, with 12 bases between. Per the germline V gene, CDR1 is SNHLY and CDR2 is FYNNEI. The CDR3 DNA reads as TGTGCCAGCAGTGAAACCGGACTGCCTCAAGAGACCCAGTACTTC. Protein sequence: CASSETGLPQETQYF. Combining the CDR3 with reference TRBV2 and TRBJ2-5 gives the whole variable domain EPEVTQTPSHQVTQMGQEVILRCVPISNHLYFYWYRQILGQKVEFLVSFYNNEISEKSEIFDDQFSVERPDGSNFTLKIRSTKLEDSAMYFCASSETGLPQETQYFGPGTRLLVL.

The CDR3 bases are TGTGCCAGCAGTACGGGACTAGCGAGGGCTGGTTGGTACGAGCAGTACTTC. It translates to CASSTGLARAGWYEQYF. This rearrangement joins TRBV28 to TRBJ2-7, with 10 bases that match TRBD2. The germline V gene encodes CDR1 MDHEN and CDR2 SYDVKM. V lost 5 bases to trimming and J lost 4 bases; unmatched junction nucleotides: 14. The CDR3 consists of 17 residues.

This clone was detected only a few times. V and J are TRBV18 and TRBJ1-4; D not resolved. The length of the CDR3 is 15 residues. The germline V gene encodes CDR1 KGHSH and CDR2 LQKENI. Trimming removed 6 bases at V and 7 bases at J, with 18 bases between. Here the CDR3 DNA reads TGTGCCAGCTCGCCAGCCTCCGGGGTTTCTGAAAAACTGTTTTTT. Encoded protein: CASSPASGVSEKLFF.

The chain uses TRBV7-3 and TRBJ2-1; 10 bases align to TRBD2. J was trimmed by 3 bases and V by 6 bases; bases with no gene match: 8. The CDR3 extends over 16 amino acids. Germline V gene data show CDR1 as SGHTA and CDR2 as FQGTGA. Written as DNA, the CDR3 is TGTGCCAGCAGTCAAATAGGACTAGCGGACTACAATGAGCAGTTCTTC. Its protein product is CASSQIGLADYNEQFF.

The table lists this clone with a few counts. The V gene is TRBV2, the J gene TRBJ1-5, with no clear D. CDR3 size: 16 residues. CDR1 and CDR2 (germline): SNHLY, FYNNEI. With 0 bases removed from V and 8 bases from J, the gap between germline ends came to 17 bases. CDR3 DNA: TGTGCCAGCAGTGAAGCGTTTGGAGGGTACGGTAAGCCCCAGCATTTT. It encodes CASSEAFGGYGKPQHF.

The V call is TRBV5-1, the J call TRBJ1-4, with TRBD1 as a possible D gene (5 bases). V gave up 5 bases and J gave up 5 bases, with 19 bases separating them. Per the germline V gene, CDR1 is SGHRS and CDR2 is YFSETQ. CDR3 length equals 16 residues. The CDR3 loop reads CASSYGASTRNEKLFF. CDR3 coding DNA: TGCGCCAGCAGTTACGGGGCGTCGACCCGGAATGAAAAACTGTTTTTT.

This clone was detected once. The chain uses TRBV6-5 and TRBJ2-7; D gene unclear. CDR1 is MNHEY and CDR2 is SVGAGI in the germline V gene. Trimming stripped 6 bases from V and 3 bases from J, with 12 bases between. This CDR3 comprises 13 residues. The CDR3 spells CASRTHPDYEQYF. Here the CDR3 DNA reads TGTGCCAGCAGAACCCACCCAGACTACGAGCAGTACTTC.

The CDR3 DNA is TGTGCCAGCTCACCTTTACCCGGGGATGGCTACACCTTC. Residues: CASSPLPGDGYTF. The gene calls are TRBV18 and TRBJ1-2; D is undetermined. Trimming removed 3 bases at V and 6 bases at J, with 11 bases between. CDR1 and CDR2 (germline): KGHSH, LQKENI. The CDR3 consists of 13 residues.

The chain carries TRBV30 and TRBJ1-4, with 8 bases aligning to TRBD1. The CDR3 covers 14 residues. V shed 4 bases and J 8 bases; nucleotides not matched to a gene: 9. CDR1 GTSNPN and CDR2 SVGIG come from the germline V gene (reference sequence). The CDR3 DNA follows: TGTGCCTGGACCGTGGACAGGGCCCGGGAAAAACTGTTTTTT. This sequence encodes CAWTVDRAREKLFF.

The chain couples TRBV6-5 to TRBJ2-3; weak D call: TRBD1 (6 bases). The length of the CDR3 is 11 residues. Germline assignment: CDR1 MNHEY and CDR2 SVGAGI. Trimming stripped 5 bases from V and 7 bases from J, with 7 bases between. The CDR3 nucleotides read TGTGCCAGCAGTGGGGGCTATACGCAGTATTTT. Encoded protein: CASSGGYTQYF.

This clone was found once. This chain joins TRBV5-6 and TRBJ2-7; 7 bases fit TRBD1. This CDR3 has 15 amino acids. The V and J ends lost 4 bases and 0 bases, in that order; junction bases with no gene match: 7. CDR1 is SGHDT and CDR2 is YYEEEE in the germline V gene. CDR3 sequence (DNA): TGTGCCAGCAGCCATCGGACAGGCAACTCCTACGAGCAGTACTTC. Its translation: CASSHRTGNSYEQYF.

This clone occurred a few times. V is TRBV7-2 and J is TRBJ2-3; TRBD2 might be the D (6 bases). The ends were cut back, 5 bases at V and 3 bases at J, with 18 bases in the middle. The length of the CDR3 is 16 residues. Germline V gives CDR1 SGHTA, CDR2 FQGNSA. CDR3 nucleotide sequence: TGTGCCAGCAGCGCACTACTCGGGACTGCGACAGATACGCAGTATTTT. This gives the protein CASSALLGTATDTQYF.

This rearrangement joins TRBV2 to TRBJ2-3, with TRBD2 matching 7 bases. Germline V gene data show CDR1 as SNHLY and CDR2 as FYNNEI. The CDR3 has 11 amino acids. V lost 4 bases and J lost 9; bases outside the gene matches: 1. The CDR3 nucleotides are TGTGCCAGCAGTGCGCGGGAGACGCAGTATTTT. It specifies CASSARETQYF.

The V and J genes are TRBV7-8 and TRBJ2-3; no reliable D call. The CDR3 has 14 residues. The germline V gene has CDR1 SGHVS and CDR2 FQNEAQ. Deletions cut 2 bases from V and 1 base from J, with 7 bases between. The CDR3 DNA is TGTGCCAGCAGCTTAAGTTCAGGCACAGATACGCAGTATTTT. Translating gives CASSLSSGTDTQYF.

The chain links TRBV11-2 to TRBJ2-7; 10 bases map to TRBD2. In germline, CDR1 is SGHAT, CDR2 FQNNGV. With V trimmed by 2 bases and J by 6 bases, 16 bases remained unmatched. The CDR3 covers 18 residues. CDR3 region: CASSLSPWRASGSREQYF. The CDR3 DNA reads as TGTGCCAGCAGCTTATCGCCCTGGAGGGCTAGCGGGAGCCGCGAGCAGTACTTC.